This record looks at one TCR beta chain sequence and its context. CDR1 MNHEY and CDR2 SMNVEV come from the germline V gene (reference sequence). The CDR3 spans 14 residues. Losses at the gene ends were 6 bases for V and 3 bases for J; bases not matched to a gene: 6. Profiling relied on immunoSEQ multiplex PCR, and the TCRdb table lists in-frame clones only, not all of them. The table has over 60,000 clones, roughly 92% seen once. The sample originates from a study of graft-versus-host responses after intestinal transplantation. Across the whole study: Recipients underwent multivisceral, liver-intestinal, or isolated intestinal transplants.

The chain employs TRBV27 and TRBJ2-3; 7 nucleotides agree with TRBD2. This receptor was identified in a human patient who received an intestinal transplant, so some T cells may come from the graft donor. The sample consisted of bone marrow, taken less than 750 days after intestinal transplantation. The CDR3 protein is CASRWGGGTDTQYF. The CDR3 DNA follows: TGTGCCAGCAGGTGGGGGGGTGGGACAGATACGCAGTATTTT.